A selection of T cell receptor beta chains follows, all from one sample in a study of T cell repertoires in cytomegalovirus infection. Via MiXCR, TCRdb re-called the reads, giving one row per CDR3 protein. The data show about 110,000 distinct CDR3 sequences, around 10% seen once. No antigens are known for them. Sequenced sample: PBMCs, sequenced either directly or after in vitro stimulation (not recorded which). These receptors were collected from a human donor in good health (CMV status not recorded). Some clones in this sample may be carry-over from other donors' samples. The conserved cysteine and the conserved F or W are not part of the CDR3 here. Expanded clones get a size class; other rows say once, few or many, or leave the size out.

j_call: TRBJ1-1; v_call: TRBV7-2; clone_size: -; cdr3_aa: ASSLNTGVEAF
j_call: TRBJ2-1; v_call: TRBV2; clone_size: many; cdr3_aa: ASSEGTSGYNEQF
j_call: TRBJ1-1; v_call: TRBV6-2/TRBV6-3; clone_size: few; cdr3_aa: ASSTLRSMNTEAF
j_call: TRBJ2-3; v_call: TRBV6-6; clone_size: -; cdr3_aa: ASSYSTSGRTDTQY
j_call: TRBJ1-2; v_call: TRBV19; clone_size: -; cdr3_aa: ASTPGWSNTAHSANYGYT
j_call: TRBJ2-2; v_call: TRBV6-4; clone_size: -; cdr3_aa: ASRLDSNTGELF
j_call: TRBJ1-1; v_call: TRBV12-5; clone_size: many; cdr3_aa: ASGSQGGNTEAF
j_call: TRBJ1-2; v_call: TRBV19; clone_size: -; cdr3_aa: ASSDPGTGFHGYT
j_call: TRBJ2-6; v_call: TRBV5-4; clone_size: -; cdr3_aa: ASSPPTGAFPGANVLT
j_call: TRBJ1-2; v_call: TRBV4-3; clone_size: -; cdr3_aa: ASSQRGRITYGYT
j_call: TRBJ2-1; v_call: TRBV7-2; clone_size: -; cdr3_aa: ASSLIPDNEQF
j_call: TRBJ2-2; v_call: TRBV7-8; clone_size: few; cdr3_aa: ASSFNGELF
j_call: TRBJ2-1; v_call: TRBV10-2; clone_size: many; cdr3_aa: ASSEGELAGVTEQF
j_call: TRBJ2-1; v_call: TRBV12-3/TRBV12-4; clone_size: -; cdr3_aa: ASSLKGGITTNEQF
j_call: TRBJ2-3; v_call: TRBV7-6; clone_size: -; cdr3_aa: ASSPRGAFTDTQY
j_call: TRBJ1-2; v_call: TRBV6-5; clone_size: few; cdr3_aa: ASSYDRPSGGYT
j_call: TRBJ2-3; v_call: TRBV7-2; clone_size: many; cdr3_aa: ASSFSLLNTDTQY
j_call: TRBJ1-1; v_call: TRBV5-1; clone_size: -; cdr3_aa: ASSDGTGVGAVAF
j_call: TRBJ1-4; v_call: TRBV27; clone_size: -; cdr3_aa: ASGANRGREKLF
j_call: TRBJ1-4; v_call: TRBV12-3/TRBV12-4; clone_size: many; cdr3_aa: ASRTFGLQEKLF
j_call: TRBJ2-1; v_call: TRBV12-3/TRBV12-4; clone_size: -; cdr3_aa: ASSSRGLAGLDEQF
j_call: TRBJ2-2; v_call: TRBV24-1; clone_size: many; cdr3_aa: ATSDLTGAGGELF
j_call: TRBJ1-2; v_call: TRBV12-3/TRBV12-4; clone_size: -; cdr3_aa: ASTTGGQKDGYT
j_call: TRBJ2-1; v_call: TRBV20-1; clone_size: many; cdr3_aa: SAIISDSSEQF
j_call: TRBJ2-5; v_call: TRBV5-1; clone_size: -; cdr3_aa: ASSLPGQETQY
j_call: TRBJ2-6; v_call: TRBV10-3; clone_size: -; cdr3_aa: ATHLQGANVLT
j_call: TRBJ1-1; v_call: TRBV6-1; clone_size: many; cdr3_aa: ASSAQDRAKTEAF
j_call: TRBJ1-3; v_call: TRBV27; clone_size: many; cdr3_aa: ASSSPCLKGGFLSSGNTIY
j_call: TRBJ2-7; v_call: TRBV7-8; clone_size: -; cdr3_aa: ASSLGGAKY
j_call: TRBJ2-3; v_call: TRBV7-9; clone_size: many; cdr3_aa: ASSLPHTDTQY
j_call: TRBJ1-2; v_call: TRBV7-2; clone_size: many; cdr3_aa: ASSLAHRGVNYGYT
j_call: TRBJ2-1; v_call: TRBV19; clone_size: few; cdr3_aa: ASRDRGQNEQF
j_call: TRBJ2-6; v_call: TRBV4-1; clone_size: -; cdr3_aa: ASSPASGFSRANVLT
j_call: TRBJ1-2; v_call: TRBV7-2; clone_size: -; cdr3_aa: ASSTYRGGYGYT
j_call: TRBJ2-3; v_call: TRBV2; clone_size: -; cdr3_aa: ASSEVGAQY
j_call: TRBJ2-5; v_call: TRBV11-3; clone_size: few; cdr3_aa: ASSFFWDGEYQETQY
j_call: TRBJ1-5; v_call: TRBV6-2/TRBV6-3; clone_size: many; cdr3_aa: ASADRDNQPQH
j_call: TRBJ1-1; v_call: TRBV29-1; clone_size: -; cdr3_aa: SVRRSDTEAF
j_call: TRBJ2-3; v_call: TRBV24-1; clone_size: many; cdr3_aa: ATSESRTSGSTDTQY
j_call: TRBJ1-2; v_call: TRBV19; clone_size: few; cdr3_aa: ASISDMATGYGYT
j_call: TRBJ2-7; v_call: TRBV15; clone_size: -; cdr3_aa: ATSIRDRGGDEQY
j_call: TRBJ2-1; v_call: TRBV5-8; clone_size: many; cdr3_aa: ASSLRASSYNEQF
j_call: TRBJ2-7; v_call: TRBV27; clone_size: few; cdr3_aa: ASSLSGNKLEQY
j_call: TRBJ2-7; v_call: TRBV5-4; clone_size: once; cdr3_aa: ASSFVSGFSYEQY
j_call: TRBJ2-1; v_call: TRBV7-8; clone_size: many; cdr3_aa: ASSLGAYNEQF
j_call: TRBJ1-2; v_call: TRBV27; clone_size: -; cdr3_aa: ASKGANYGYT
j_call: TRBJ2-3; v_call: TRBV12-3/TRBV12-4; clone_size: many; cdr3_aa: ASSLVVMGGTDTQY